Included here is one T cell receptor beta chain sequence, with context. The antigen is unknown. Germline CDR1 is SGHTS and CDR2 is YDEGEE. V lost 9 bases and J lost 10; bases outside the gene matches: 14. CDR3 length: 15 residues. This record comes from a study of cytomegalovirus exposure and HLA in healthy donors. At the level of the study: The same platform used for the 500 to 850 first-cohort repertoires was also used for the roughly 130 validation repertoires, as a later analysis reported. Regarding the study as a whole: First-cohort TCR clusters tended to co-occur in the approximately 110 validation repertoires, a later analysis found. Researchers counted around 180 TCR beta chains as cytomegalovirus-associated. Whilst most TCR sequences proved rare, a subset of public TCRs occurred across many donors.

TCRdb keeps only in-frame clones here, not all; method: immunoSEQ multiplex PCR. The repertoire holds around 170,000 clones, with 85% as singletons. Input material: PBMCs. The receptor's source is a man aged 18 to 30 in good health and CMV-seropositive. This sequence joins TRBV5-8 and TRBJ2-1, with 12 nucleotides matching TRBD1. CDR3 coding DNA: TGTGCCATGGCAGCGGGACAGGGGGCGTGGGGAGAGCAGTTCTTC. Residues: CAMAAGQGAWGEQFF.